This TCR beta chain comes out of a study of T-cell memory formation after mild COVID-19. TCRdb independently ran MiXCR on the 5' RACE reads; one entry per CDR3 protein. The table has fewer than 500,000 distinct CDR3 sequences, nearly 25% seen once; the top ten hold around 12%. The origin of this receptor is an adult woman who had mild COVID-19 (a few samples of this study predate the infection). Cell type and time point are not known. Sample: PBMCs or a T cell subset sorted from them (not recorded which).

CDR3 sequence (DNA): TGTGCCATTACTCCAAGAGGGGAAATCAATACGCAGTATTTT. Amino acids: CAITPRGEINTQYF. The chain combines TRBV27 with TRBJ2-3; D is possibly TRBD1 or TRBD2 (5 bases each). CDR3 length: 14 residues. Germline CDR1 and CDR2: MNHEY and SMNVEV (reference sequence). Trimming pared 10 bases from V and 7 bases from J, leaving 21 bases between.